This T cell receptor beta chain was documented in a study of T cell changes during pregnancy in multiple sclerosis. Profiling relied on immunoSEQ multiplex PCR, and the TCRdb table lists in-frame clones only, not all of them. The table has 75,000 to 95,000 clones, approximately 89% seen once. CDR3 length: 13 residues. Germline lookup yields CDR1 SGDLS and CDR2 YYNGEE. The ends were cut back, 6 bases at V and 6 bases at J, with 15 bases in the middle. The chain recombines TRBV9 with TRBJ1-2, with D perhaps matching TRBD1 (5 bases). The TCR comes from a female donor with multiple sclerosis, enrolled in a pregnancy study. The material sequenced was peripheral blood, taken before pregnancy. CDR3 bases: TGTGCCAGCAACCCCAAAGGGGTCGATGGCTACACCTTC. Translation gives CASNPKGVDGYTF.